This TCR beta chain was identified during a study of vaccination effects on CD4 cells after COVID-19. Study in general: BNT162b2 vaccine or mRNA-1273 vaccine was given to participants in two doses.

The culture ran for 10 days before CD4+ T cells were isolated. Vaccine recipients lacked prior SARS-CoV-2 infection and had negative nucleocapsid antibodies. Cultures got half-medium changes with IL-2 on days 3 and 7. This clone was seen a single time. Its antigen is unidentified. General study points: There was marked clonal contraction among infection- and vaccine-induced clones late after vaccination.

Method: immunoSEQ multiplex PCR; TCRdb's copy keeps in-frame clones and lacks some. Found here are over 45,000 clones, about 67% of them singletons; the top ten hold about 5%. Germline loops: CDR1 SEHNR, CDR2 FQNEAQ (reference sequence). The CDR3 is 15 residues long. Trimming removed 4 bases from V and 7 bases from J; junction bases left unmatched: 6. The chain couples TRBV7-9 to TRBJ1-4; 10 nucleotides match TRBD1. Sample: CD4+ T cells from PBMCs cultured without peptide, taken before COVID-19 vaccination. The TCR sequence derives from a human donor who received a COVID-19 vaccine. As DNA, the CDR3 is TGTGCCAGCAGCTCTGGACAGGGGGATTCTGAAAAACTGTTTTTT. Its translation is CASSSGQGDSEKLFF.